This is a list of T cell receptor beta chains from one sample in a study of blood T cells in healthy people across ages. TCRdb reprocessed the 5' RACE reads via MiXCR and lists one record per CDR3 protein. The sample lists about 780,000 distinct CDR3 sequences, about 42% occurring once. The sequenced sample was blood. The source is a man aged 80 or over in good health. Both conserved end residues are part of each CDR3. The D gene is left open where the match is weak. Only some rows state a clone size, as once, few, many or a class for expanded clones.

J gene,D gene,V gene,clone size,CDR3 length,CDR3 protein,CDR3 DNA
TRBJ2-1,-,TRBV3-1,-,15,CASSSYGGLNNEQFF,TGTGCCAGCAGCTCGTACGGGGGCCTTAATAATGAGCAGTTCTTC
TRBJ2-6,TRBD1,TRBV5-1,many,19,CASSPRTGASLSGANVLTF,TGCGCCAGCAGCCCGCGGACAGGGGCTTCACTTTCTGGGGCCAACGTCCTGACTTTC
TRBJ2-1,TRBD2,TRBV28,-,16,CASSPTLGRALNEQFF,TGTGCCAGCAGCCCCACCCTCGGGAGGGCCCTCAATGAGCAGTTCTTC
TRBJ1-1,-,TRBV6-5,-,15,CASSYTAGLNTEAFF,TGTGCCAGCAGTTACACAGCCGGCTTGAACACTGAAGCTTTCTTT
TRBJ1-2,TRBD1,TRBV7-9,once,13,CASITGGQNGYTF,TGTGCCAGCATTACAGGGGGGCAGAATGGCTACACCTTC
TRBJ1-6,-,TRBV27,-,17,CASSLLGGSSYNSPLHF,TGTGCCAGCAGTTTATTAGGAGGGAGCTCCTATAATTCACCCCTCCACTTT
TRBJ2-2,-,TRBV29-1,-,12,CSGGRRTGELFF,TGCAGCGGGGGACGACGGACCGGGGAGCTGTTTTTT
TRBJ1-4,TRBD1,TRBV5-1,-,15,CASSSGTGVREKLFF,TGCGCCAGCAGCTCCGGGACAGGGGTGAGGGAAAAACTGTTTTTT
TRBJ2-1,-,TRBV28,-,15,CASSPSQGDYNEQFF,TGTGCCAGCAGTCCCAGTCAGGGCGATTACAATGAGCAGTTCTTC
TRBJ2-7,-,TRBV7-2,-,15,CASSDPGTFPYEQYF,TGTGCCAGCAGCGACCCTGGGACTTTTCCCTACGAGCAGTACTTC
TRBJ2-2,-,TRBV5-1,-,15,CASSWTQGSGGELFF,TGCGCCAGCAGCTGGACACAGGGTTCGGGCGGGGAGCTGTTTTTT
TRBJ2-7,TRBD2,TRBV5-1,-,14,CASRVLAAVGEQYF,TGCGCCAGCAGGGTACTAGCGGCAGTGGGCGAGCAGTACTTC
TRBJ2-1,TRBD1,TRBV7-2,-,14,CASSPDRGLYEQFF,TGTGCCAGCAGCCCCGACAGGGGGCTCTACGAGCAGTTCTTC
TRBJ1-6,-,TRBV10-2,-,16,CASMREGRLGNSPLHF,TGCGCCAGCATGCGTGAGGGGCGTTTGGGCAATTCACCCCTCCACTTT
TRBJ2-1,TRBD2,TRBV7-2,few,15,CASSLPVGLANEQFF,TGTGCCAGCAGCTTACCAGTCGGACTAGCGAATGAGCAGTTCTTC
TRBJ1-1,-,TRBV24-1,once,16,CATSDGPGTVNTEAFF,TGTGCCACCAGTGACGGACCAGGGACGGTGAACACTGAAGCTTTCTTT
TRBJ2-1,TRBD2,TRBV5-6,-,18,CASSSALAGGISYNEQFF,TGTGCCAGCAGCTCAGCACTAGCGGGAGGAATCTCCTACAATGAGCAGTTCTTC
TRBJ2-7,-,TRBV10-3,-,13,CAIRGTQSYEQYF,TGTGCCATCAGGGGGACTCAGTCCTACGAGCAGTACTTC
TRBJ2-3,TRBD2,TRBV28,few,17,CASTGLAGGGSTDTQYF,TGTGCCAGCACCGGACTAGCCGGGGGTGGGAGCACAGATACGCAGTATTTT
TRBJ2-1,TRBD1,TRBV27,-,18,CASSSSQGDRSSYNEQFF,TGTGCCAGCAGTTCATCGCAGGGGGACAGGAGCTCCTACAATGAGCAGTTCTTC
TRBJ2-1,TRBD2,TRBV10-1,few,20,CATKSGEGNPLDSSYNEQFF,TGCGCCACCAAATCCGGGGAGGGTAACCCTCTCGACAGCTCCTACAATGAGCAGTTCTTC
TRBJ2-5,-,TRBV7-8,-,16,CASSFMALPGGETQYF,TGTGCCAGCAGCTTTATGGCTTTACCAGGAGGAGAGACCCAGTACTTC
TRBJ2-7,-,TRBV29-1,-,10,CSVVTYEQYF,TGCAGCGTGGTGACCTACGAGCAGTACTTC
TRBJ2-1,-,TRBV29-1,-,13,CSVEEDSPNEQFF,TGCAGCGTTGAAGAGGACAGTCCTAATGAGCAGTTCTTC
TRBJ1-6,-,TRBV12-3/TRBV12-4,few,14,CASSFGVQISPLHF,TGTGCCAGCAGTTTTGGGGTTCAGATCTCACCCCTCCACTTT
TRBJ2-2,-,TRBV20-1,once,15,CSARFQGTNTGELFF,TGCAGTGCTAGATTCCAGGGGACGAACACCGGGGAGCTGTTTTTT
TRBJ2-2,-,TRBV3-1,-,16,CASRDSGAANTGELFF,TGCGCCAGCAGAGATAGCGGTGCCGCGAACACCGGGGAGCTGTTTTTT
TRBJ2-1,-,TRBV21-1,-,18,CASSTTKRKGFPYNEQFF,TGTGCCAGCAGCACTACGAAAAGGAAGGGCTTTCCCTACAATGAGCAGTTCTTC
TRBJ2-1,TRBD2,TRBV11-3,once,15,CASSSGTSGSYEQFF,TGTGCCAGCAGCTCAGGGACTAGCGGGAGTTATGAGCAGTTCTTC
TRBJ2-1,TRBD2,TRBV5-1,few,15,CASSLAGREPNEQFF,TGCGCCAGCAGCTTGGCGGGGCGGGAGCCCAATGAGCAGTTCTTC
TRBJ2-4,-,TRBV29-1,-,15,CSVEGSGTEGNIQYF,TGCAGCGTTGAGGGATCGGGGACCGAGGGGAACATTCAGTACTTC
TRBJ2-5,-,TRBV4-1,-,15,CASSQEVEGQETQYF,TGCGCCAGCAGCCAAGAGGTAGAGGGACAAGAGACCCAGTACTTC
TRBJ2-7,TRBD2,TRBV6-2/TRBV6-3,-,18,CASTSRTSGRRGSYEQYF,TGTGCCAGCACTTCCAGGACTAGCGGGAGGAGGGGTAGCTACGAGCAGTACTTC